This is a list of T cell receptor beta chains from one sample in a study of shared clonotypes between healthy human individuals. TCRdb keeps only in-frame clones here, not all; method: immunoSEQ multiplex PCR. There are around 370,000 clones in the sample; roughly 96% occur only once, and approximately 0.32% lies in the top ten. The sequenced material came from memory CD8+ T cells sorted from blood. All receptors derive from a man aged 25-40 years in good health. CDR3s include the opening cysteine and the closing phenylalanine or tryptophan. D genes are given only for firm matches. Not all rows give a size; the values are once, few, many and, for expanded clones, a class.

clone size,V gene,J gene,D gene,CDR3 DNA,CDR3 protein
-,TRBV5-6,TRBJ2-7,TRBD2,TGTGCCAGCAGCATTAGCGGGATCTCCTACGAGCAGTACTTC,CASSISGISYEQYF
few,TRBV19,TRBJ1-1,-,TGTGCCAGTAGTAAGGACAGGAACACTGAAGCTTTCTTT,CASSKDRNTEAFF
-,TRBV5-4,TRBJ2-3,-,TGTGCCAGCAGCTTGGTGGTCAATCGGGATACGCAGTATTTT,CASSLVVNRDTQYF
-,TRBV27,TRBJ2-3,-,TGTGCCAGCAGTTTATGGTCCCTAGGTTCGCACACAGATACGCAGTATTTT,CASSLWSLGSHTDTQYF
-,TRBV2,TRBJ2-7,-,TGTGCCAGCAGGAATGTGGAGGGACCCCGAACCTACGAGCAGTACTTC,CASRNVEGPRTYEQYF
-,TRBV6-1,TRBJ2-3,-,TGTGCCAGCTGCAAGGTAGATACGCAGTATTTT,CASCKVDTQYF
-,TRBV27,TRBJ2-7,-,TGTGCCAGCAGTTTATCGATGCGAGACACCATCTACGAGCAGTACTTC,CASSLSMRDTIYEQYF
once,TRBV2,TRBJ2-2,TRBD2,TGTGCCAGCAGTGATCGGACTAGACGCACCGGGGAGCTGTTTTTT,CASSDRTRRTGELFF
-,TRBV27,TRBJ1-1,TRBD1,TGTGCCAGCAGTTCCTGGGACAGGCTTGAAGCTTTCTTT,CASSSWDRLEAFF
-,TRBV6-5,TRBJ1-1,-,TGTGCCAGCAGTTACTGGGGTGAAGCTTTCTTT,CASSYWGEAFF
-,TRBV5-1,TRBJ2-5,-,TGCGCCAGCAGCTTGGGGCGGCAGTATCAAGAGACCCAGTACTTC,CASSLGRQYQETQYF
-,TRBV5-1,TRBJ1-1,-,TGCGCCAGCAGCTTGGTTCGAGGCACTGAAGCTTTCTTT,CASSLVRGTEAFF
-,TRBV9,TRBJ2-5,-,TGTGCCAGCAGCGTAGCTTTACAGCAAGAGACCCAGTACTTC,CASSVALQQETQYF
-,TRBV7-9,TRBJ2-6,TRBD1,TGTGCCAGCAGCTCGACAGGGAGCGGGGCCAACGTCCTGACTTTC,CASSSTGSGANVLTF
-,TRBV28,TRBJ2-7,TRBD2,TGTGCCAGCAGGTTCATAGCGGGAAGTTCCTACGAGCAGTACTTC,CASRFIAGSSYEQYF